The present entry profiles one T cell receptor beta chain with its context. Its antigen remains unidentified. The sample is drawn from a study of a mutant IDH1 vaccine in newly diagnosed glioma. Repertoires were generated with immunoSEQ multiplex PCR, while TCRdb's copy carries only in-frame clones and drops some. In the table there are 60,000 to 70,000 clones, roughly four fifths of which are singletons. This CDR3 has 15 residues. Trimming took off 7 bases at V and 5 bases at J, with 20 bases between the two ends. Germline assignment: CDR1 SNHLY and CDR2 FYNNEI. Time point indicated: week 47, end of study. Doses of 300 ug of mutant IDH1 20-mer peptide were given with topical imiquimod.

This receptor was obtained from a man younger than 40 with glioma. This material consisted of PBMCs, taken from a glioma patient whose treatment included an IDH1 peptide vaccine. The chain has TRBV2 and TRBJ1-2, with D maybe TRBD1 (6 bases). The CDR3 sequence: CASIGDTPRSYGYTF. In DNA, the CDR3 is TGTGCCAGCATCGGGGACACCCCACGGAGTTATGGCTACACCTTC.